Described below is a single T cell receptor (beta chain) sequence and its context. The entry originates in a study of blood T cell repertoires in COVID-19. V lost 5 bases and J 5 bases, leaving 9 bases between the germline ends. The CDR3 is 12 residues long. Germline V gene lookup returns CDR1 SGHAT and CDR2 FQNNGV. Original handling: Estimated nucleated cell counts came from reference gene primer amplification. Method: immunoSEQ multiplex PCR; TCRdb's copy keeps in-frame clones and lacks some. V and J calls and clone size come straight from that table; D and trimming were deduced from the DNA. The sample shows about 140,000 clones, roughly 75% of them seen only once. Everyone who took part was about 18 to 90 years old, and they came from over 20 US areas. Participants had their cohort set by participant-reported clinical history. What the recovered Cohort 3 donors had was two negative PCRs, clearance, or symptom resolution.

The clonotype was recovered from a woman aged 45-60 years who had recovered from COVID-19. What was sequenced was PBMCs or T cells enriched from blood (not recorded which). V usage is TRBV11-2 and J usage is TRBJ1-2; no definite D call. CDR3 sequence (DNA): TGTGCCAGCAGCCCGGAGGGTTATGGCTACACCTTC. Translating gives CASSPEGYGYTF.